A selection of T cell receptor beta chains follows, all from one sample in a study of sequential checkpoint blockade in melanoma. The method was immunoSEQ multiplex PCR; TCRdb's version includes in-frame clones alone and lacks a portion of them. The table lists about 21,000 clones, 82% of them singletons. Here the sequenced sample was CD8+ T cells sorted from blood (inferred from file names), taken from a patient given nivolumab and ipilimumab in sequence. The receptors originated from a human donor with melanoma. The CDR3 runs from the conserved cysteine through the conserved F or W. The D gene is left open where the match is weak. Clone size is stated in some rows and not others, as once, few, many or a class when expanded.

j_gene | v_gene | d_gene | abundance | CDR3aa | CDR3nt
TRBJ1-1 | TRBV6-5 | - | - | CASSYSGENTEAFF | TGTGCCAGCAGTTACTCAGGGGAAAACACTGAAGCTTTCTTT
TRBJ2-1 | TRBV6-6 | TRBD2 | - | CASKPLAGADNEQFF | TGTGCCAGCAAACCCCTAGCGGGGGCCGACAATGAGCAGTTCTTC
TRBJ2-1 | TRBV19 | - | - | CASTSSASSYNEQFF | TGTGCCAGTACCTCGAGCGCCAGCTCCTACAATGAGCAGTTCTTC
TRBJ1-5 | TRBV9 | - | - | CASSPGDSNQPQHF | TGTGCCAGCAGCCCCGGAGATAGCAATCAGCCCCAGCATTTT
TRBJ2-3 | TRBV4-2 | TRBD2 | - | CASSRDLSGLATDTQYF | TGTGCCAGCAGCCGAGACTTATCGGGACTAGCAACAGATACGCAGTATTTT
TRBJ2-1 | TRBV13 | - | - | CASSRGNEQFF | TGTGCCAGCAGCCGGGGTAATGAGCAGTTCTTC
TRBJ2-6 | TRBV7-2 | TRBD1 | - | CASSLPDRGDGPGANVLTF | TGTGCCAGCAGCTTACCGGACAGGGGGGATGGGCCTGGGGCCAACGTCCTGACTTTC
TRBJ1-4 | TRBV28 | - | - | CASSLPPAGSTNEKLFF | TGTGCCAGCAGTTTACCTCCCGCCGGGAGCACTAATGAAAAACTGTTTTTT
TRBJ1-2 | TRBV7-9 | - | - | CASSLTHGNYGYTF | TGTGCCAGCAGCTTAACACACGGGAACTATGGCTACACCTTC
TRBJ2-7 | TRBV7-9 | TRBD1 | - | CASSLAPGQGAYEQYF | TGTGCCAGCAGCTTAGCCCCGGGACAGGGGGCTTACGAGCAGTACTTC
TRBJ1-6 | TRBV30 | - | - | CAWEEWSNSPLHF | TGTGCCTGGGAAGAATGGAGTAATTCACCCCTCCACTTT
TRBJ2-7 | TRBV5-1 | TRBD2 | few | CASSLGLAGGLNYEQYF | TGCGCCAGCAGCCTTGGACTAGCGGGGGGCCTAAACTACGAGCAGTACTTC
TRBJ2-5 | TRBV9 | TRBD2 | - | CASSVGLAGGQETQYF | TGTGCCAGCAGCGTAGGATTAGCGGGGGGCCAAGAGACCCAGTACTTC
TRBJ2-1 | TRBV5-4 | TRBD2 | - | CASSLALGLDLYNEQFF | TGTGCCAGCAGCTTGGCACTCGGACTAGACCTCTACAATGAGCAGTTCTTC
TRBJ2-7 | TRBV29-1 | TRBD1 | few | CSVEAKGPQGESIYEQYF | TGCAGCGTTGAAGCAAAGGGGCCACAGGGGGAAAGTATCTACGAGCAGTACTTC
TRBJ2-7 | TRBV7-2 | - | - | CASSSTGSSYEQYF | TGTGCCAGCAGCTCTACAGGGTCCTCCTACGAGCAGTACTTC
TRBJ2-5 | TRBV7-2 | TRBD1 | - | CASSWGTGIQETQYF | TGTGCCAGCAGCTGGGGGACAGGGATCCAAGAGACCCAGTACTTC
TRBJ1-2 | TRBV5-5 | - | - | CASSLTGANYGYTF | TGTGCCAGCAGCCTGACAGGAGCTAACTATGGCTACACCTTC
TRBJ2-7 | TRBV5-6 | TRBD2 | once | CASSWTSGGRETEQYF | TGTGCCAGCAGCTGGACTAGCGGGGGACGTGAGACCGAGCAGTACTTC
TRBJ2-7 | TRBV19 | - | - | CASSIADNYEQYF | TGTGCCAGTAGTATTGCGGACAACTACGAGCAGTACTTC
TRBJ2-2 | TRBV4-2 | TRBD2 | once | CASSQLPTGGNTGELFF | TGTGCCAGCAGCCAACTCCCGACGGGGGGGAACACCGGGGAGCTGTTTTTT
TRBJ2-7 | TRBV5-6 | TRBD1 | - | CASSFGTAIYEQYF | TGTGCCAGCAGCTTCGGGACAGCTATATACGAGCAGTACTTC
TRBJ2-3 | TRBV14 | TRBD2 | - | CASSSTGRTTDTQYF | TGTGCCAGCAGTTCTACCGGGAGGACCACAGATACGCAGTATTTT
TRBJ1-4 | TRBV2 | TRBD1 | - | CASSPGTGLWDEKLFF | TGTGCCAGCAGTCCCGGGACAGGGTTATGGGATGAAAAACTGTTTTTT
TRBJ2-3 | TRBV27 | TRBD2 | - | CASSSLGLAGAPGYTDTQYF | TGTGCCAGCAGTTCCCTCGGACTAGCGGGGGCCCCGGGTTACACAGATACGCAGTATTTT
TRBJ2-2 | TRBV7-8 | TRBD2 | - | CASSRLAGTNTGELFF | TGTGCCAGCAGTAGACTAGCGGGAACGAACACCGGGGAGCTGTTTTTT
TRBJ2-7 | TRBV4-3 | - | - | CASSQDQQGFNEQYF | TGCGCCAGCAGCCAAGATCAACAGGGTTTCAACGAGCAGTACTTC
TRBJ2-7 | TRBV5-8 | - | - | CASSQGTGTHEQYF | TGTGCCAGCAGCCAAGGAACAGGGACCCACGAGCAGTACTTC
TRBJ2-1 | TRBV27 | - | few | CASSLYSLAAGVSDEQFF | TGTGCCAGCAGTTTATACAGTCTGGCCGCAGGGGTTTCGGATGAGCAGTTCTTC
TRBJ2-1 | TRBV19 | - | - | CASSIDPPGESSYNEQFF | TGTGCCAGTAGTATAGATCCTCCCGGGGAGAGCTCCTACAATGAGCAGTTCTTC
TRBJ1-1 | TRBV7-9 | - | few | CASLVNTEAFF | TGTGCCAGCCTCGTGAACACTGAAGCTTTCTTT
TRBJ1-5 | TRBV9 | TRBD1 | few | CASSLTTGRYRNQPQHF | TGTGCCAGCAGCCTAACGACAGGGAGGTATCGCAATCAGCCCCAGCATTTT
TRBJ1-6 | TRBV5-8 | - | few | CASSLGVIRSPLHF | TGTGCCAGCAGCTTGGGCGTCATTCGTTCACCCCTCCACTTT
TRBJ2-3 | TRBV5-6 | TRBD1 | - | CASSTGTGIPDTQYF | TGTGCCAGCAGCACCGGGACAGGGATCCCAGATACGCAGTATTTT
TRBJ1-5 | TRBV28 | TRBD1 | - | CASSLTGTDSNQPQHF | TGTGCCAGCAGTTTAACCGGGACAGATAGCAATCAGCCCCAGCATTTT
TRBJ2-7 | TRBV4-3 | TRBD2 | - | CASSQEAGGMYF | TGCGCCAGCAGCCAAGAGGCGGGGGGGATGTACTTC
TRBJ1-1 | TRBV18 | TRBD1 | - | CASSPAMTGGVEAFF | TGTGCCAGCTCACCAGCAATGACAGGGGGCGTTGAAGCTTTCTTT
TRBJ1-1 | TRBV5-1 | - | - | CASTRTQGLNTEAFF | TGCGCCAGCACCCGAACACAGGGCCTGAACACTGAAGCTTTCTTT
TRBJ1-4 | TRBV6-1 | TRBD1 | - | CASSEDKTGRGEKLFF | TGTGCCAGCAGTGAAGATAAGACTGGCAGGGGGGAAAAACTGTTTTTT
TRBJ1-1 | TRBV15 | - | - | CATSRDRGLNTEAFF | TGTGCCACCAGCAGAGATAGGGGCCTGAACACTGAAGCTTTCTTT
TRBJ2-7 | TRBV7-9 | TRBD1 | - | CASSKGTATYEQYF | TGTGCCAGCAGCAAAGGGACAGCAACCTACGAGCAGTACTTC
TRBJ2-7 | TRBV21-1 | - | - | CASSKRGCQGEQYF | TGTGCCAGCAGCAAAAGGGGGTGTCAAGGCGAGCAGTACTTC
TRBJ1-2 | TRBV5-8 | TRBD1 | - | CASSHDRERNYGYTF | TGTGCCAGCAGCCATGACAGGGAAAGAAACTATGGCTACACCTTC
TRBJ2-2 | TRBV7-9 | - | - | CASSLVGGAGELFF | TGTGCCAGCAGCTTAGTTGGAGGCGCCGGGGAGCTGTTTTTT
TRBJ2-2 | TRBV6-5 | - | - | CASRSNRVYGGELFF | TGTGCCAGCAGATCCAACAGGGTGTATGGCGGGGAGCTGTTTTTT
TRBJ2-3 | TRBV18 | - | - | CASSPPDSGTDTQYF | TGTGCCAGCTCACCACCCGACAGCGGCACAGATACGCAGTATTTT
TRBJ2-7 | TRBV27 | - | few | CASSPEGYEQYF | TGTGCCAGCAGTCCGGAGGGCTACGAGCAGTACTTC